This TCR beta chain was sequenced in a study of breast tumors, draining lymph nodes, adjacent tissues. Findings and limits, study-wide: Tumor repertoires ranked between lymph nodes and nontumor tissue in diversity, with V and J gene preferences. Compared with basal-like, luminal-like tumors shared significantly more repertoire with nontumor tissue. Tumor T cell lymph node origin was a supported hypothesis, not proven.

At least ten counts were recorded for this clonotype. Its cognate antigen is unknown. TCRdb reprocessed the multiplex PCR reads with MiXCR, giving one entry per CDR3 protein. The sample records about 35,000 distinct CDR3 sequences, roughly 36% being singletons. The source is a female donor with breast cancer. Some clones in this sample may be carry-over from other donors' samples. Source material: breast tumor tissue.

The CDR3 nucleotides read TGTGCCTGGAGTGTGGCTAGCGGGTCATGGGAGACCCAGTACTTC. As protein: CAWSVASGSWETQYF. V usage is TRBV30 and J usage is TRBJ2-5, with 8 bases that match TRBD2. This CDR3 has 15 amino acids. Trimming at V came to 0 bases and at J to 5 bases, leaving 8 bases not matched to a gene. CDR1 and CDR2 (germline): GTSNPN, SVGIG (reference sequence). The whole variable domain, filled in from reference TRBV30 and TRBJ2-5, reads SQTIHQWPATLVQPVGSPLSLECTVEGTSNPNLYWYRQAAGRGLQLLFYSVGIGQISSEVPQNLSASRPQDRQFILSSKKLLLSDSGFYLCAWSVASGSWETQYFGPGTRLLVL.